Sequencing of this T cell receptor (beta chain) was carried out in a study of molecular identifiers for immune sequencing clone quantification listed by TCRdb under 2018. Background for the entire study: For a replicate experiment, RNA from roughly 18,000 or 92,000 naive CD8 T cells was divided into five aliquots, and four of the five aliquots were sequenced. CD8 T cells were used in a methods study to benchmark molecular-identifier clustering-based TCR repertoire sequencing (MIDCIRS) and TCR RNA copy counting. On the study overall, not on this receptor specifically: Modeling indicated roughly 3.2 TCR RNA copies recovered per cell, compared with about ten by digital PCR, which implies a capture efficiency of around 31%. Identical TCR molecules sharing a barcode could cause highly expanded clone sizes to be underestimated. Spiked-in Jurkat TCR RNA (approximately 10 copies' worth), which is not part of the donor repertoire, was contained in the naive libraries. When barcode sub-clustering was left out, chimeric consensus sequences inflated TCR diversity, with chimeras reaching as high as 47%. In CMV-specific effector cells, clones with more than 20 RNA copies contained over 98% of molecules, whereas in naive cells such clones contained under 1% of molecules. Spiked-in Jurkat TCR RNA equivalent to a single cell was reported to be detectable even among approximately 900,000 naive CD8 T cells.

This clonotype was picked up a small number of times. Its antigen remains undetermined. It has no much larger one-base neighbor in the sample; base qualities were not kept. Naive CD8 T cell libraries were made from 20,000 to 1,000,000 sorted cells using 10%, 30% or 50% of purified RNA. On a BD FACSAria II, naive CD8 T cells were FACS-sorted as CD8+CD4-CCR7+CD45RA+ and collected into RLT Plus buffer. Detection sensitivity was tested by spiking Jurkat RNA equal to fewer than twelve TCR copies' worth into samples containing about 18,000-1,000,000 naive CD8 T cells. Enrichment of CD8 T cells was performed with RosetteSep CD8+ T Cell Enrichment Cocktail and Ficoll-Paque, after which ACK red cell lysis was carried out. Library preparation was by PCR. The sequencer was a NextSeq 500. Bulk TCR libraries were made following a previously described method, with the TCR primers given in Table S5. Purification of total RNA was performed with the Qiagen AllPrep DNA/RNA kit. Reads from multiple sequencing runs of the same library were pooled before analysis. On the authors' methods: Reads were retained only if the reads had an exact TCR constant sequence, and the retained reads were trimmed to 150 nt and grouped according to their 12-nt molecular barcodes. Reads in each barcode group were sub-clustered using a 15% Levenshtein threshold, and a quality-weighted consensus sequence was built for each RNA molecule. Non-functional sequences were excluded, and lower-count sequences lying one edit away from another sequence were also excluded. Based on fitting two negative binomial distributions, any barcode sub-cluster with under 20% of the maximum read count was discarded. TCRdb reprocessing: public reads trimmed at Q25 with fastp, clones called with MiXCR, in-frame beta chains kept. Under each unique CDR3 protein, matching rows form one entry showing the most common genes and DNA. TCRdb's processing, not the study's, gives the V and J calls here. Within this sample are about half a million distinct CDR3 sequences, with around 23% of them counted one time only. Around 0.76% of the sample belongs to the ten largest clones.

The clonotype was recovered from a human donor in good health. Some libraries in this study had Jurkat cell RNA spiked in. The sample comprised naive CD8+ T cells from blood, with Jurkat cell RNA spiked in. The label giving this sample's cell subset or site can be read as: FACS-sorted CD8+CD4-CCR7+CD45RA+ naive T cells.

The CDR3 loop reads CATSESRAAGELFF. The nucleotide sequence is given as TGTGCCACCAGTGAGTCCAGGGCGGCCGGGGAGCTGTTTTTT. The chain joins TRBV24-1 to TRBJ2-2, and TRBD1 may be the D gene, going by 5 matching bases. The germline ends are 11 bases apart after V is trimmed by 4 bases and J by 6 bases. CDR1 and CDR2 are read off the germline V gene as KGHDR and SFDVKD. The CDR3 has 14 amino acids, counting the end cysteine and phenylalanine. Just CDR3 DNA is preserved here, 42 bases in frame from base 1.